This T cell receptor (beta chain) derives from a study of T cells in Graves' hyperthyroidism and ophthalmopathy (dated by TCRdb to between 2018 and 2021). Describing the broader study: Peripheral blood samples were taken at the time of initial diagnosis, prior to any treatment. To identify distinguishing TCR V-J signatures, a discovery cohort of about 100 patients was used, comprising 40 to 45 with Graves' ophthalmopathy and 57 with stable Graves' hyperthyroidism. Whether ophthalmopathy could be predicted prospectively was tested in an independent validation cohort made up of some 20 hyperthyroidism patients plus 17 patients who later progressed to ophthalmopathy. For training and testing, the 100 or so patients in the discovery cohort were randomly divided in a 7:3 ratio. Thyroid tissue and blood T-cell repertoires from roughly 6 Graves' hyperthyroidism patients were also compared in the study. After blood sampling, hyperthyroidism patients were treated with methimazole at a starting dose of 30 mg daily, and ophthalmopathy patients were treated with high-dose intravenous methylprednisolone. TCR Vbeta CDR3 sequencing of fewer than 150 peripheral blood samples (approximately 44 ophthalmopathy, about 80 hyperthyroidism and approximately 17 progressor patients) is reported in the paper. Summary of the overall study and its limitations: Most expanded thyroid clonotypes (frequency above 0.001) were also detected in blood, a finding suggesting that blood repertoires may reflect thyroid immune responses. A model built on a 13 V-J signature distinguished ophthalmopathy from stable hyperthyroidism, reaching 85% to 90% sensitivity and about 81% specificity in cross-validation and 80%/75% in testing. No statistical method was used to fix the sample size in advance, and group allocation was not hidden from the investigators. In validation, the model predicted progression to ophthalmopathy with just under 71% sensitivity and around 72% specificity, a median of approximately 6.7 months before onset.

TCR beta CDR3 regions were amplified from RNA transcripts. A first-round RT-PCR of the TCR CDR3 used the HTBI primer set with the Qiagen OneStep RT-PCR kit. Libraries were constructed in a second round of multiplex PCR, after which size selection and purification were carried out. Sequencing of the libraries was done on an Illumina HiSeq2000 using paired-end 100 bp reads. Per the original workflow: SOAPnuke was used to process the raw data, with reads discarded if the reads contained adapters or uncalled bases, had a mean Phred below 15, or lacked an exact constant-primer or identifier match. High-quality paired reads were merged using COPE v1.2.5, and each unique nucleotide sequence was defined as a clonotype. Clonotypes were aligned to IMGT TRBV, TRBD and TRBJ reference segments using MiTCR v1.1. The analysis was restricted to V-J combinations with a frequency above 0.0001, which together covered roughly 99% of the repertoires. A TCS score was defined as the ratio between F50 (clonal expansion) and ExV (chaos), using BLOSUM62-based TCRdist between CDR3 peptides within each V-J. Welch's t-statistics and random forest reduced 500 to 650 V-J features to roughly 13, which were used in a naive Bayes classifier (R e1071). Using fastp at Q25 and MiXCR, TCRdb reprocessed the public reads and kept productive beta chains. Each record represents a unique CDR3 protein, reported with the most common genes and DNA among its rows. Clone size and V and J calls follow TCRdb, not the original study. Present in this sample are 400,000 to 550,000 distinct CDR3 sequences, 13% to 15% of which were seen just once. Under 20% of the sample is taken by the ten largest.

Many counts were recorded for this clonotype. The antigen it binds to is not known. No per-base quality is available; no much larger clone lies one base away. Graves' hyperthyroidism was defined as stable when no progression to ophthalmopathy occurred over 18 months of follow-up. Hyperthyroidism patients were aged 18 to 65 years and newly diagnosed, with disease duration of less than 2 months. Patients with uncontrolled infections, other autoimmune diseases, pregnancy or lactation were excluded. Diagnoses were based on clinical symptoms, serum thyroxine and TRAb, thyroid ultrasound and orbital computed tomography. Ficoll-Paque density gradient centrifugation was used to isolate PBMCs from approximately 11 ml of fresh peripheral blood. Total RNA was extracted with Trizol reagent, and quality was checked on an Agilent 2100 Bioanalyzer. At the junction V is shortened by 7 bases and J by 7 bases, with 13 bases in between. The CDR3 holds 13 amino acids from the cysteine to the phenylalanine. The retained sequence is limited to the CDR3, 39 bases, with the frame set at the first base. Via the germline V gene, CDR1 is SNHLY and CDR2 FYNNEI.

The chain is made from TRBV2 and TRBJ1-4; tentative D gene TRBD1, with 6 bases matching. This TCR derives from a young woman with Graves' hyperthyroidism. The sequenced sample consisted of blood. The base sequence is TGTGCCAGCAACAGGGTCCGGTCTGAAAAACTGTTTTTT. This is translated as CASNRVRSEKLFF.